Listed below are T cell receptor beta chains from one sample, sequenced in a study of blood T cells in healthy people across ages. TCRdb reprocessed the 5' RACE reads with MiXCR, giving one entry per CDR3 protein. This table has hundreds of thousands of distinct CDR3 sequences, 20% to 25% appearing once. Material: blood. The receptors derive from a man aged 65-85 years in good health. Both conserved end residues are part of each CDR3. A D gene is named only where the DNA matches it firmly. Only part of the rows carry a size: once, few, many, or a class if the clone is expanded.

j_call | v_call | d_call | clone_size | cdr3_aa | cdr3_nt
TRBJ1-1 | TRBV6-5 | - | many | CASSQAGVAFF | TGTGCCAGCAGCCAGGCAGGGGTGGCTTTCTTT
TRBJ1-2 | TRBV10-3 | - | many | CAISESLSNYGYTF | TGTGCCATCAGTGAGTCGCTCAGCAACTATGGCTACACCTTC
TRBJ1-1 | TRBV5-6 | TRBD1 | - | CASSLGGQGPEAFF | TGTGCCAGCAGCTTGGGGGGACAGGGCCCTGAAGCTTTCTTT
TRBJ2-1 | TRBV20-1 | TRBD1 | - | CSAQRGTGSYNEQFF | TGCAGTGCCCAGAGGGGGACAGGCTCCTACAATGAGCAGTTCTTC
TRBJ2-1 | TRBV29-1 | TRBD2 | - | CSVKSSGGYYNEQFF | TGCAGCGTTAAATCTAGCGGGGGGTATTACAATGAGCAGTTCTTC
TRBJ2-1 | TRBV12-3/TRBV12-4 | - | few | CASSPGDSSYNEQFF | TGTGCCAGCAGCCCGGGCGATAGCTCCTACAATGAGCAGTTCTTC
TRBJ1-1 | TRBV12-3/TRBV12-4 | - | few | CASSRQRTTGNTEAFF | TGTGCCAGCAGCCGACAGAGGACGACCGGAAACACTGAAGCTTTCTTT
TRBJ1-5 | TRBV28 | TRBD1 | - | CASSMGTGGAYQPQHF | TGTGCCAGCAGTATGGGGACAGGGGGCGCGTATCAGCCCCAGCATTTT
TRBJ1-6 | TRBV3-1 | - | - | CASGRSSGVSGSPLHF | TGTGCCAGCGGTAGATCCTCAGGGGTTAGTGGTTCACCCCTCCACTTT
TRBJ2-5 | TRBV12-3/TRBV12-4 | - | many | CASSLAIGEAQTQYF | TGTGCCAGCAGTTTAGCGATTGGGGAAGCACAGACCCAGTACTTC
TRBJ2-3 | TRBV5-5 | - | - | CTSTHPPPSTDTQYF | TGTACCAGCACCCATCCCCCCCCTAGCACGGATACGCAGTATTTT
TRBJ2-7 | TRBV21-1 | - | - | CASSKVGDYEQYF | TGTGCCAGCAGCAAAGTGGGCGACTACGAGCAGTACTTC
TRBJ1-6 | TRBV30 | - | - | CAWSPNPHNSPLHF | TGTGCCTGGAGTCCAAACCCTCATAATTCACCCCTCCACTTT
TRBJ2-1 | TRBV20-1 | TRBD1 | few | CSARWDRDHEQFF | TGCAGTGCTAGGTGGGACAGGGACCATGAGCAGTTCTTC
TRBJ2-1 | TRBV20-1 | TRBD2 | - | CSARDSWIASGAYNEQFF | TGCAGTGCTAGAGATTCCTGGATCGCTAGCGGGGCCTACAATGAGCAGTTCTTC
TRBJ1-1 | TRBV6-2/TRBV6-3 | TRBD1 | few | CASNRAGQFFRGVETQGAFF | TGTGCCAGCAATAGAGCGGGACAGTTTTTTCGGGGTGTGGAGACCCAAGGAGCTTTCTTT
TRBJ1-2 | TRBV29-1 | - | - | CSVDTFRQAWGYTF | TGCAGCGTTGATACCTTTCGACAGGCTTGGGGCTACACCTTC
TRBJ2-7 | TRBV15 | - | few | CATSRDPGFRDSIYEQYF | TGTGCCACCAGCAGAGATCCGGGGTTTAGGGACTCCATCTACGAGCAGTACTTC
TRBJ2-2 | TRBV5-1 | - | - | CASGEQGNTGELFF | TGCGCCAGCGGCGAACAGGGGAACACCGGGGAGCTGTTTTTT
TRBJ2-5 | TRBV7-2 | TRBD1 | few | CASSSLGTGQETQYF | TGTGCCAGCAGCTCTTTAGGGACAGGGCAGGAGACCCAGTACTTC
TRBJ2-4 | TRBV7-9 | - | - | CASSDGRFLAKNIQYF | TGTGCCAGCAGCGATGGACGGTTCCTAGCCAAAAACATTCAGTACTTC
TRBJ1-4 | TRBV12-3/TRBV12-4 | - | - | CASSLGGFDEKLFF | TGTGCCAGCAGTTTGGGGGGGTTTGATGAAAAACTGTTTTTT
TRBJ1-1 | TRBV5-1 | - | - | CASSLWSGIEAFF | TGCGCCAGCAGCTTGTGGTCGGGGATAGAAGCTTTCTTT
TRBJ2-3 | TRBV20-1 | - | - | CSARDPPTQYF | TGCAGTGCTAGAGATCCCCCTACGCAGTATTTT
TRBJ1-4 | TRBV7-2 | - | - | CASSISEGGWGNKKLFF | TGTGCCAGCAGCATATCGGAGGGGGGCTGGGGTAATAAAAAACTGTTTTTT
TRBJ1-1 | TRBV10-3 | TRBD1 | - | CARGQGGTEAFF | TGTGCCAGGGGACAGGGCGGTACTGAAGCTTTCTTT